This T cell receptor (beta chain) appears in the sequencing data of a study of blood T cell repertoires in COVID-19. Study processing details: The authors estimated nucleated cell counts from reference gene primer amplification. Sequenced by immunoSEQ multiplex PCR; TCRdb stores in-frame clones only, minus some. From that table come the V and J calls and clone size; the DNA was used to work out D and trimming. The table lists approximately 200,000 clones, about nine tenths of them singletons, with around 4.5% in the top ten. The V segment lost 0 bases and the J segment 6 bases; nucleotides outside the gene matches: 3. CDR1 SGHRS and CDR2 YFSETQ come from the germline V gene. The CDR3 extends over 15 amino acids.

The sequence came from a man aged 50 to 59 with acute or convalescent COVID-19. The chain recombines TRBV5-1 with TRBJ2-2, with TRBD1 identical over 9 bases. The sequenced material came from peripheral blood. The CDR3 spells CASSLEDRGAGELFF. The CDR3 DNA follows: TGCGCCAGCAGCTTGGAGGACAGGGGAGCCGGGGAGCTGTTTTTT.